The TCR beta chain described here comes from a study of blood T cell repertoires in COVID-19. Participants reported their clinical history, and cohort assignment relied on those reports. V lost 1 base to trimming and J lost 7 bases, with 17 bases between them. The CDR3 has 16 amino acids. Germline V gives CDR1 SGHRS, CDR2 YFSETQ. Here immunoSEQ multiplex PCR was the method, and the copy in TCRdb shows in-frame clones only, minus some. This table has 110,000 to 150,000 clones, roughly 84% appearing once. Specimen: PBMCs or T cells enriched from blood (not recorded which). This receptor was taken from a man aged 35 to 55 with acute COVID-19. This rearrangement joins TRBV5-1 to TRBJ1-4, with D perhaps matching TRBD1 (5 bases). The CDR3 nucleotides are TGCGCCAGCAGCTTGAAAGGGGCGGGGGGTACTGAAAAACTGTTTTTT. Translated: CASSLKGAGGTEKLFF. The whole variable domain, remainder taken from reference TRBV5-1 and TRBJ1-4, is KAGVTQTPRYLIKTRGQQVTLSCSPISGHRSVSWYQQTPGQGLQFLFEYFSETQRNKGNFPGRFSGRQFSNSRSEMNVSTLELGDSALYLCASSLKGAGGTEKLFFGSGTQLSVL.